These 26 T cell receptor beta chains share one sample of origin, sequenced in a study of T-cell reconstitution after alpha-beta-depleted transplantation in children. Unique molecular identifiers were incorporated during preparation of the TCRbeta library. TCRdb itself ran the PCR reads through MiXCR, one entry per CDR3 protein. The sample has fewer than 700,000 distinct CDR3 sequences, roughly 24% seen once. The starting material was PBMCs, mostly from graft donor cells, obtained 360 days after TCRalphabeta/CD19-depleted stem cell transplant. These receptors all stem from a boy younger than two who had a stem cell transplant for acute myeloid leukemia, so the T cells may come from the graft donor.

This clonotype has more than one count but fewer than ten. This rearrangement joins TRBV3-1 to TRBJ1-1, with 7 bases fitting TRBD1. Trimming removed 4 bases from V and 4 bases from J; junction bases left unmatched: 9. CDR3 size: 15 residues. The germline gives CDR1 LGHDT, CDR2 YNNKEL (reference sequence). CDR3 coding DNA: TGTGCCAGCAGCCCCCGGGACAGCACGGCCACTGAAGCTTTCTTT. It is translated as CASSPRDSTATEAFF.

The chain employs TRBV20-1 and TRBJ1-2, with no clear D. Per germline, CDR1 DFQATT and CDR2 SNEGSKA (reference sequence). Trimming removed 5 bases from V and 3 bases from J, with 10 bases in between. CDR3 length equals 12 residues. CDR3 in DNA: TGCAGTGCTCACCTGGAATACTATGGCTACACCTTC. This encodes CSAHLEYYGYTF.

This clonotype was observed a handful of times. This sequence joins TRBV27 and TRBJ2-1; no definite D call. Looked up from germline, CDR1 is MNHEY and CDR2 is SMNVEV (reference sequence). Trimming cost V 3 bases and J 0 bases, with 15 bases left between them. The CDR3 totals 17 residues. As DNA, the CDR3 is TGTGCCAGCAGTTTCGTCCACCTCCAGAGCTCCTACAATGAGCAGTTCTTC. Translation gives CASSFVHLQSSYNEQFF.

This clonotype was counted a few times. The chain uses TRBV20-1 and TRBJ2-2; no clear D. The CDR3 contains 12 residues. The V end was cut by 2 bases, the J end by 6 bases, with 7 bases between. Germline V gene lookup returns CDR1 DFQATT and CDR2 SNEGSKA (reference sequence). The CDR3 is CSARKPPGELFF. The CDR3 bases are TGCAGTGCTAGAAAGCCTCCCGGGGAGCTGTTTTTT.

V and J are TRBV10-1 and TRBJ1-1; D gene unclear. V was cut by 6 bases and J by 1 base, with 9 bases left in between. Germline V gives CDR1 WNHNN, CDR2 SYGVQD (reference sequence). This CDR3 contains 13 residues. CDR3 coding DNA: TGCGCCAGCAGGGAGGGCGGGAACACTGAAGCTTTCTTT. This codes for CASREGGNTEAFF.

This chain uses TRBV20-1 with TRBJ2-7, with D possibly matching TRBD2 (6 bases). The CDR3 runs to 14 residues. Deletions cut 0 bases from V and 2 bases from J, with 11 bases between. Germline loops: CDR1 DFQATT, CDR2 SNEGSKA (reference sequence). The CDR3 bases are TGCAGTGCTAGAGATTCATCGGGGGCCTACGAGCAGTACTTC. Encoded protein: CSARDSSGAYEQYF.

This clonotype has a handful of counts. CDR3 amino acids: CASSQEAPSGSYEQYV. The CDR3 bases are TGCGCCAGCAGCCAAGAGGCCCCGTCGGGCTCCTACGAGCAGTACGTC. The genes are TRBV4-1 and TRBJ2-7; D not resolved. There are 16 residues in the CDR3. The V gene lost 0 bases and the J gene lost 0 bases, with 12 bases spanning the gap. Germline CDR1 reads MGHRA; CDR2 reads YSYEKL.

The J gene is TRBJ2-3, the V gene TRBV9, with 9 positions matching TRBD1. The CDR3 consists of 16 residues. The V gene's germline CDR1 is SGDLS and CDR2 YYNGEE. J gave up 1 base and V 0 bases, and 3 bases lay outside the gene matches. CDR3 DNA sequence: TGTGCCAGCAGCGTAGGTAGGGACAGGGGCACAGATACGCAGTATTTT. This translates into CASSVGRDRGTDTQYF.

This clonotype has a handful of counts. V and J are TRBV29-1 and TRBJ1-1, with D unresolved. There are 13 residues in the CDR3. Trimming cost V 5 bases and J 0 bases, with 10 bases left between them. CDR1 is SQVTM, CDR2 ANQGSEA, per germline. CDR3 nucleotides: TGCAGCGTTAAGTCTCAGTTGAACACTGAAGCTTTCTTT. It yields the protein CSVKSQLNTEAFF. Looking up the rest from reference TRBV29-1 and TRBJ1-1 gives the full variable domain: SAVISQKPSRDICQRGTSLTIQCQVDSQVTMMFWYRQQPGQSLTLIATANQGSEATYESGFVIDKFPISRPNLTFSTLTVSNMSPEDSSIYLCSVKSQLNTEAFFGQGTRLTVV.

V is TRBV25-1 and J is TRBJ1-5; no clear D. Trimming removed 2 bases from V and 3 bases from J, with 8 bases in between. The CDR3 is made up of 14 amino acids. CDR1 MGHDK and CDR2 SYGVNS come from the germline V gene. The CDR3 DNA is TGTGCCAGCAGTGAACGTAGACTCAATCAGCCCCAGCATTTT. Translation gives CASSERRLNQPQHF.

This clonotype was seen a handful of times. V and J are TRBV28 and TRBJ2-7; D is possibly TRBD2 (5 bases). The CDR3 runs 15 residues. Germline-derived CDR1 and CDR2 are MDHEN and SYDVKM. Trimming took off 6 bases at V and 1 base at J, with 16 bases between the two ends. The CDR3 DNA sequence: TGTGCCAGCAGACGTGCAGCGGTACCATCCTACGAGCAGTACTTC. As protein: CASRRAAVPSYEQYF.

This clonotype has only a few counts. The J gene is TRBJ1-6, the V gene TRBV20-1; D gene uncertain. Per the germline V gene, CDR1 is DFQATT and CDR2 is SNEGSKA (reference sequence). V was shortened by 3 bases and J by 5 bases, with 8 bases between the two germline ends. The CDR3 has 13 amino acids. The CDR3 region has the DNA TGCAGTGCTAGGGGGTCCGATAATTCACCCCTCCACTTT. Translating it yields CSARGSDNSPLHF.

This clonotype has ten or more counts. The V call is TRBV28, the J call TRBJ2-1; 9 nucleotides line up with TRBD2. The CDR3 runs 17 residues. Germline values: CDR1 MDHEN, CDR2 SYDVKM. Germline trimming cut 3 bases from V and 2 bases from J; bases unmatched to any gene: 8. The CDR3 DNA sequence: TGTGCCAGCAGTTTGTTGGGGAGCGGGGGGACCTACAATGAGCAGTTCTTC. Residues: CASSLLGSGGTYNEQFF. Combining the CDR3 with reference TRBV28 and TRBJ2-1 gives the whole variable domain DVKVTQSSRYLVKRTGEKVFLECVQDMDHENMFWYRQDPGLGLRLIYFSYDVKMKEKGDIPEGYSVSREKKERFSLILESASTNQTSMYLCASSLLGSGGTYNEQFFGPGTRLTVL.

The chain links TRBV6-2 or TRBV6-3 to TRBJ2-3, with D tentatively TRBD1 (6 bases). From germline, CDR1 is MNHEY and CDR2 SVGEGT. V lost 6 bases to trimming and J lost 1 base, with 11 bases between them. There are 14 residues in the CDR3. The CDR3 protein is CASRITGRTDTQYF. The CDR3 DNA sequence: TGTGCCAGCAGGATAACAGGGCGCACAGATACGCAGTATTTT.

This chain connects TRBV28 to TRBJ2-2; D is tentatively TRBD1 or TRBD2 (5 bases each). The V and J ends lost 5 bases and 2 bases respectively, with 18 bases between them. The germline gives CDR1 MDHEN, CDR2 SYDVKM. This CDR3 contains 17 residues. CDR3 amino acids: CASSLTRDLPNTGELFF. The CDR3 DNA reads as TGTGCCAGCAGTCTTACAAGGGACCTTCCTAACACCGGGGAGCTGTTTTTT. The complete variable domain, with remaining parts taken from reference TRBV28 and TRBJ2-2, reads DVKVTQSSRYLVKRTGEKVFLECVQDMDHENMFWYRQDPGLGLRLIYFSYDVKMKEKGDIPEGYSVSREKKERFSLILESASTNQTSMYLCASSLTRDLPNTGELFFGEGSRLTVL.

The V gene is TRBV12-3 or TRBV12-4, the J gene TRBJ2-5, with D possibly being TRBD1 (5 bases). CDR3 length: 14 residues. V was cut by 5 bases and J by 6 bases, with 16 bases left in between. The CDR3 nucleotides read TGTGCCAGCAGTCCCCCAGGGCCTCACCAGACCCAGTACTTC. Its translation: CASSPPGPHQTQYF.

The rearrangement uses TRBV2 and TRBJ2-7; 7 positions agree with TRBD1. The germline V gene encodes CDR1 SNHLY and CDR2 FYNNEI. After removal of 8 bases from V and 3 bases from J, the junction contained 4 bases not matched to a gene. The CDR3 runs to 12 residues. CDR3 bases: TGTGCCAGCCGGGACAGTCTCTACGAGCAGTACGTC. Its protein product is CASRDSLYEQYV.

At least ten counts were recorded for this clonotype. The chain has TRBV15 and TRBJ1-2, with D perhaps TRBD1 (5 bases). Trimming pared 1 base from V and 3 bases from J, leaving 9 bases between. CDR1 and CDR2 from the germline V gene are LNHNV and YYDKDF (reference sequence). The CDR3 runs to 14 residues. This CDR3 reads CATSRVREDYGYTF. In nucleotides, the CDR3 is TGTGCCACCAGCAGAGTCAGGGAGGACTATGGCTACACCTTC.

This chain links TRBV5-1 with TRBJ1-1, with TRBD1 matching 9 bases. CDR1 and CDR2 (germline): SGHRS, YFSETQ. The CDR3 has 15 amino acids. J lost 6 bases, V lost 2 bases, and 8 bases had no gene match. The CDR3 DNA follows: TGCGCCAGCAGCTTTCGTACAGGGGGCGAACCTGAAGCTTTCTTT. Its translation: CASSFRTGGEPEAFF.

This clonotype occurred a few times. V usage is TRBV12-5 and J usage is TRBJ2-7; D gene unclear. The CDR3 length is 14 residues. V dropped 5 bases and J dropped 3 bases, with 14 bases sitting between them. Germline CDR1 reads LGHNT; CDR2 reads FRNRAP. Written as DNA, the CDR3 is TGTGCTAGTGGTCGGCCCCAAGCTCTCTACGAGCAGTACTTC. This gives the protein CASGRPQALYEQYF.

The gene calls are TRBV20-1 and TRBJ1-2; D uncertain. The CDR3 contains 10 residues. Germline CDR1 DFQATT, CDR2 SNEGSKA (reference sequence). Trimming stripped 6 bases from V and 7 bases from J, with 9 bases between. Written as DNA, the CDR3 is TGCAGTGCAACTGGGCCTGGCTACACCTTC. Encoded protein: CSATGPGYTF.

V gene TRBV5-1 combines with J gene TRBJ1-4; TRBD1 matches at 7 bases. The germline CDR1 and CDR2 sequences are SGHRS and YFSETQ. J was trimmed by 12 bases and V by 0 bases; bases with no gene match: 2. The CDR3 sequence is 12 residues long. For the CDR3, the DNA is TGCGCCAGCAGCTTGGGCGGGACAGAACTGTTTTTT. Translation: CASSLGGTELFF. Complete variable domain (other parts from reference TRBV5-1 and TRBJ1-4): KAGVTQTPRYLIKTRGQQVTLSCSPISGHRSVSWYQQTPGQGLQFLFEYFSETQRNKGNFPGRFSGRQFSNSRSEMNVSTLELGDSALYLCASSLGGTELFFGSGTQLSVL.

This chain joins TRBV6-5 and TRBJ2-6; 7 positions agree with TRBD1. The CDR3 has 16 amino acids. CDR1 and CDR2 (germline): MNHEY, SVGAGI. The V gene end was trimmed by 6 bases and the J gene end by 0 bases; junction bases not matched to a gene: 5. As DNA, the CDR3 is TGTGCCAGCAGCTATACAGGGGCCTCTGGGGCCAACGTCCTGACTTTC. Translated: CASSYTGASGANVLTF.

In its sample, this clonotype was seen a few times. This sequence joins TRBV7-2 and TRBJ2-3; D tentatively fits TRBD1 or TRBD2 (5 bases each). CDR3 length: 15 residues. Germline loops: CDR1 SGHTA, CDR2 FQGNSA. The V end lost 4 bases, the J end lost 1 base, and 12 bases lay between the germline ends. Written as DNA, the CDR3 is TGTGCCAGCAGCTGGGGATGGGACGGCACAGATACGCAGTATTTT. Protein sequence: CASSWGWDGTDTQYF.

Ten or more counts support this clonotype. The gene calls are TRBV6-1 and TRBJ2-1; 11 nucleotides agree with TRBD1. This CDR3 is built from 19 residues. CDR1 MNHNS and CDR2 SASEGT come from the germline V gene. Unmatched junction bases numbered 13, after V lost 6 bases and J lost 0 bases. The CDR3 nucleotides are TGTGCCAGCAGAGGACAGGGGGCTTGGTCGGGGTCCTCCTACAATGAGCAGTTCTTC. Its translation: CASRGQGAWSGSSYNEQFF.

This clonotype occurred a few times. The chain joins TRBV20-1 to TRBJ1-1; D might be TRBD1 (6 bases). The germline V gene encodes CDR1 DFQATT and CDR2 SNEGSKA (reference sequence). The CDR3 is made up of 14 amino acids. V shed 4 bases and J shed 1 base, with 13 bases lying between them. CDR3 nucleotide sequence: TGCAGTGCTAAGCGCGGGGGGGCGAACACTGAAGCTTTCTTT. The encoded protein is CSAKRGGANTEAFF.